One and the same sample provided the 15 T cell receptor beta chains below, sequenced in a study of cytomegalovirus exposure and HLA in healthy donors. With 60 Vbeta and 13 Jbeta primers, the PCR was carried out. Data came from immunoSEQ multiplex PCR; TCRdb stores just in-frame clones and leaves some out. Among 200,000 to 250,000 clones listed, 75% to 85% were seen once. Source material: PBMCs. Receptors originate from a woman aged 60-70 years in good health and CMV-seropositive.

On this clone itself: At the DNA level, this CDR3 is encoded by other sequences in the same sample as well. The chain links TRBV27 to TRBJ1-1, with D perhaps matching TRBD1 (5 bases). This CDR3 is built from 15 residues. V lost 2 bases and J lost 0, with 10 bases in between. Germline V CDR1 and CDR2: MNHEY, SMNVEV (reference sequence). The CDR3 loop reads CASSLAGRLNTEAFF. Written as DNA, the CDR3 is TGTGCCAGCAGTTTAGCGGGACGGCTGAACACTGAAGCTTTCTTT.

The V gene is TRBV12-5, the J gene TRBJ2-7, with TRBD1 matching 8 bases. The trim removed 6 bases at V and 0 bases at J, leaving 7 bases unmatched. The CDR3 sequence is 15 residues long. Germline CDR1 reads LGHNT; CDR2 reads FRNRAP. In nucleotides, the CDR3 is TGTGCTAGTGGGGCGGGACAGGATGACTCCTACGAGCAGTACTTC. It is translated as CASGAGQDDSYEQYF.

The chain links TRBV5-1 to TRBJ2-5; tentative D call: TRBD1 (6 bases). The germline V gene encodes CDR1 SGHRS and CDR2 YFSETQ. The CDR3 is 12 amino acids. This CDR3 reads CATQGIEETQYF. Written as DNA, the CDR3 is TGCGCAACCCAGGGGATAGAGGAGACCCAGTACTTC.

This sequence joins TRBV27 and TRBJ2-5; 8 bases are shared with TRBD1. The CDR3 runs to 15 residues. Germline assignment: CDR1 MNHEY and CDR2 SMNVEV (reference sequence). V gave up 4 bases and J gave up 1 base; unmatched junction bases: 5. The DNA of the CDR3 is TGTGCCAGCAGTTCCGCAGGGGGCCTCCAAGAGACCCAGTACTTC. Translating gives CASSSAGGLQETQYF.

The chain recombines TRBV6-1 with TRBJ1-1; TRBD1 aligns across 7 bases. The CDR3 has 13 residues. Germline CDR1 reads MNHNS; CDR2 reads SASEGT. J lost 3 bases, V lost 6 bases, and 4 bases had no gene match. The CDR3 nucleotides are TGTGCCAGCAGCGACAGGGATGACACTGAAGCTTTCTTT. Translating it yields CASSDRDDTEAFF.

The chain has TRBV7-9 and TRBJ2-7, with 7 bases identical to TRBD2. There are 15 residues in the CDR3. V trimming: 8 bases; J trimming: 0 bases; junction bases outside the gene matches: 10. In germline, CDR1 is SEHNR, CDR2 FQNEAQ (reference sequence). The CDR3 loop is CASGPLASHSYEQYF. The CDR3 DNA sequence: TGTGCCAGCGGCCCACTAGCGAGTCACTCCTACGAGCAGTACTTC.

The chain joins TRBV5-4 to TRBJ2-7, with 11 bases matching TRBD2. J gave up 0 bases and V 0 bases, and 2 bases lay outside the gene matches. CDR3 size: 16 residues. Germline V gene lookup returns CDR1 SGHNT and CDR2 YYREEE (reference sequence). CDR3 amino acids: CASSLGTSGPSYEQYF. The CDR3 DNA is TGTGCCAGCAGCTTGGGGACTAGCGGGCCCTCCTACGAGCAGTACTTC.

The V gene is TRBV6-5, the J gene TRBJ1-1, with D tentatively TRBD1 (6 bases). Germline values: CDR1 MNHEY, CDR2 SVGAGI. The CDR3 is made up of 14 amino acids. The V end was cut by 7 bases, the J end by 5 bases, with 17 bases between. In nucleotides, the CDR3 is TGTGCCAGCAACCCTCTCAGGGGCGATACTGAAGCTTTCTTT. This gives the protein CASNPLRGDTEAFF.

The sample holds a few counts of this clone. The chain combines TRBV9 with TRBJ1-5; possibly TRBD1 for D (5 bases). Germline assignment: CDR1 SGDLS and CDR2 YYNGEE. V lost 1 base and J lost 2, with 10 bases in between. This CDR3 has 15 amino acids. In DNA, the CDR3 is TGTGCCAGCAGCGTATCCTCGGGGGGCAATCAGCCCCAGCATTTT. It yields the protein CASSVSSGGNQPQHF. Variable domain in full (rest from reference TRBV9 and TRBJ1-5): DSGVTQTPKHLITATGQRVTLRCSPRSGDLSVYWYQQSLDQGLQFLIQYYNGEERAKGNILERFSAQQFPDLHSELNLSSLELGDSALYFCASSVSSGGNQPQHFGDGTRLSIL.

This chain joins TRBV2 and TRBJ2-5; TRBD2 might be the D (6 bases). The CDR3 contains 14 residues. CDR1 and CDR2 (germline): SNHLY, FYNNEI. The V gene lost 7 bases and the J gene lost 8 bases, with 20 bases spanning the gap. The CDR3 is CASTPDSGRVTQYF. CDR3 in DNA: TGTGCCAGCACCCCGGATAGCGGAAGGGTTACCCAGTACTTC. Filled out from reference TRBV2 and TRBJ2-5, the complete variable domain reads EPEVTQTPSHQVTQMGQEVILRCVPISNHLYFYWYRQILGQKVEFLVSFYNNEISEKSEIFDDQFSVERPDGSNFTLKIRSTKLEDSAMYFCASTPDSGRVTQYFGPGTRLLVL.

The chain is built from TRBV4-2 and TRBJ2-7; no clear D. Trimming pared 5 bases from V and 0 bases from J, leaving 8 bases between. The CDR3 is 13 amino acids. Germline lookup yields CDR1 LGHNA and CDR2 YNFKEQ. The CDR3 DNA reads TGTGCCAGCAGCGATCCGAGCTCCTACGAGCAGTACTTC. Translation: CASSDPSSYEQYF.

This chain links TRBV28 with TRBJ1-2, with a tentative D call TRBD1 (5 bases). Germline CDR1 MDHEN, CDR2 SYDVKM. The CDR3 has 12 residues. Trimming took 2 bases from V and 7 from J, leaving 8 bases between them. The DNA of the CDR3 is TGTGCCAGCAGTTTAAGGGGCACTGGCTACACCTTC. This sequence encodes CASSLRGTGYTF.

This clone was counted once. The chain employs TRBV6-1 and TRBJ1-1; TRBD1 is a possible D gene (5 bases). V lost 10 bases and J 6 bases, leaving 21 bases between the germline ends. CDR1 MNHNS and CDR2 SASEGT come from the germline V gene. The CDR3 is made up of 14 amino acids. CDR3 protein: CATPDMGLIAEAFF. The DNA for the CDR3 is TGTGCCACCCCGGACATGGGTCTCATCGCTGAAGCTTTCTTT.

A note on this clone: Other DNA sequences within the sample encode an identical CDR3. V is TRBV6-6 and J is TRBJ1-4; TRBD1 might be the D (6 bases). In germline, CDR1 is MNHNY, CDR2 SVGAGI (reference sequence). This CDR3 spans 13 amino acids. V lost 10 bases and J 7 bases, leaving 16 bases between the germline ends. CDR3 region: CATNRASAEKLFF. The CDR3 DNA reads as TGTGCCACGAACAGGGCCTCGGCTGAAAAACTGTTTTTT.

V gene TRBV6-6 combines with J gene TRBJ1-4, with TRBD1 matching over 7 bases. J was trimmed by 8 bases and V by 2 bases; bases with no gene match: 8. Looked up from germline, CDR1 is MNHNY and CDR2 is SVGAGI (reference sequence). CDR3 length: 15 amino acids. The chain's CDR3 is CASSYPTRGQEKLFF. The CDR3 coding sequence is TGTGCCAGCAGTTACCCGACAAGGGGGCAGGAAAAACTGTTTTTT.